These 9 T cell receptor beta chains share one sample of origin, sequenced in a study of cytomegalovirus exposure and HLA in healthy donors (dated by TCRdb to 2016 to 2017). Library construction relied on the immunoSEQ multiplex PCR assay. This immuneACCESS table, as held by TCRdb, lists in-frame sequences with V and J called but not all clones. Of the missing ones, under half trace to an unresolved V gene in checked studies; the others have no known cause. A total of some 140,000 clones appear in this sample, 70% to 90% of them only once. Around 5.9% of the sample is taken by the ten largest. Sample: PBMCs. The receptor set was obtained from a woman aged 25 to 39 in good health and CMV-seropositive.

This clone was seen just once. J is TRBJ1-3 and V is TRBV18; D gene unclear. V lost 0 bases, J lost 1 base, and 7 bases lay in between. Germline CDR1 and CDR2: KGHSH and LQKENI. The CDR3 runs 15 residues. CDR3 nucleotide sequence: TGTGCCAGCTCACCACCTACAGATTCTGGAAACACCATATATTTT. It translates to CASSPPTDSGNTIYF.

This sequence joins TRBV27 and TRBJ1-6; 7 bases fit TRBD1. The CDR3 runs to 14 residues. CDR1 is MNHEY, CDR2 SMNVEV, per germline (reference sequence). V shed 7 bases and J 6 bases; nucleotides not matched to a gene: 6. CDR3 loop: CASNRQGLNSPLHF. CDR3 coding DNA: TGTGCCAGCAATCGACAGGGTCTTAATTCACCCCTCCACTTT.

The chain recombines TRBV2 with TRBJ2-5; the D is unclear. V was trimmed by 4 bases and J by 2 bases, leaving 11 bases between them. The CDR3 spans 14 residues. Looked up from germline, CDR1 is SNHLY and CDR2 is FYNNEI. Here the CDR3 reads CASSVWAMQETQYF. The CDR3 coding sequence is TGTGCCAGCAGTGTTTGGGCGATGCAAGAGACCCAGTACTTC.

This clone occurred once. The gene calls are TRBV6-6 and TRBJ1-2; D is perhaps TRBD1 (5 bases). The CDR3 contains 13 residues. CDR1 MNHNY and CDR2 SVGAGI come from the germline V gene (reference sequence). The V gene lost 6 bases and the J gene lost 1 base, with 9 bases spanning the gap. CDR3 in DNA: TGTGCCAGCAGCATAGGGGATAACTATGGCTACACCTTC. Translation: CASSIGDNYGYTF.

The chain employs TRBV28 and TRBJ1-1, with D possibly being TRBD1 (6 bases). The germline V gene encodes CDR1 MDHEN and CDR2 SYDVKM. This CDR3 has 16 amino acids. Between the trimmed V and J ends, which lost 2 bases and 0 bases, there was a span of 13 bases. CDR3 nucleotide sequence: TGTGCCAGCAGTTTAGTTACACAGGGCTTGAACACTGAAGCTTTCTTT. This sequence encodes CASSLVTQGLNTEAFF.

The chain is built from TRBV28 and TRBJ2-7, with TRBD2 matching 7 bases. The CDR3 spans 12 residues. The V gene's germline CDR1 is MDHEN and CDR2 SYDVKM. V was pared by 10 bases and J by 3 bases, with 6 bases of the junction left unmatched. DNA of the CDR3: TGTGCCACCTTAGCGGGTGGCTACGAGCAGTACTTC. The encoded protein is CATLAGGYEQYF. Based on the CDR3 plus reference TRBV28 and TRBJ2-7, the full variable domain is DVKVTQSSRYLVKRTGEKVFLECVQDMDHENMFWYRQDPGLGLRLIYFSYDVKMKEKGDIPEGYSVSREKKERFSLILESASTNQTSMYLCATLAGGYEQYFGPGTRLTVT.

This clone came up once. V gene TRBV2 combines with J gene TRBJ2-2; the match to TRBD1 covers 7 bases. Germline loops: CDR1 SNHLY, CDR2 FYNNEI. This CDR3 region has 13 residues. The V and J ends lost 7 bases and 5 bases, in that order; junction bases with no gene match: 4. The CDR3 protein is CASNRQGTGELFF. CDR3 coding DNA: TGTGCCAGCAATCGACAGGGTACCGGGGAGCTGTTTTTT.

The chain employs TRBV6-5 and TRBJ2-1; 9 positions match TRBD1. The V segment lost 5 bases and the J segment 5 bases; nucleotides outside the gene matches: 7. Germline-derived CDR1 and CDR2 are MNHEY and SVGAGI. The CDR3 runs to 15 residues. Here the CDR3 reads CASSLGQGGHNEQFF. As DNA, the CDR3 is TGTGCCAGCAGTCTGGGACAGGGAGGCCACAATGAGCAGTTCTTC.

The chain employs TRBV7-6 and TRBJ2-2; possible D gene TRBD1, 5 bases. Germline loops: CDR1 SGHVS, CDR2 FNYEAQ. The length of the CDR3 is 14 residues. Between the trimmed V and J ends, which lost 2 bases and 5 bases, there was a span of 9 bases. CDR3 bases: TGTGCCAGCAGCTTACTAAGACAGACCGGGGAGCTGTTTTTT. Amino acids: CASSLLRQTGELFF.